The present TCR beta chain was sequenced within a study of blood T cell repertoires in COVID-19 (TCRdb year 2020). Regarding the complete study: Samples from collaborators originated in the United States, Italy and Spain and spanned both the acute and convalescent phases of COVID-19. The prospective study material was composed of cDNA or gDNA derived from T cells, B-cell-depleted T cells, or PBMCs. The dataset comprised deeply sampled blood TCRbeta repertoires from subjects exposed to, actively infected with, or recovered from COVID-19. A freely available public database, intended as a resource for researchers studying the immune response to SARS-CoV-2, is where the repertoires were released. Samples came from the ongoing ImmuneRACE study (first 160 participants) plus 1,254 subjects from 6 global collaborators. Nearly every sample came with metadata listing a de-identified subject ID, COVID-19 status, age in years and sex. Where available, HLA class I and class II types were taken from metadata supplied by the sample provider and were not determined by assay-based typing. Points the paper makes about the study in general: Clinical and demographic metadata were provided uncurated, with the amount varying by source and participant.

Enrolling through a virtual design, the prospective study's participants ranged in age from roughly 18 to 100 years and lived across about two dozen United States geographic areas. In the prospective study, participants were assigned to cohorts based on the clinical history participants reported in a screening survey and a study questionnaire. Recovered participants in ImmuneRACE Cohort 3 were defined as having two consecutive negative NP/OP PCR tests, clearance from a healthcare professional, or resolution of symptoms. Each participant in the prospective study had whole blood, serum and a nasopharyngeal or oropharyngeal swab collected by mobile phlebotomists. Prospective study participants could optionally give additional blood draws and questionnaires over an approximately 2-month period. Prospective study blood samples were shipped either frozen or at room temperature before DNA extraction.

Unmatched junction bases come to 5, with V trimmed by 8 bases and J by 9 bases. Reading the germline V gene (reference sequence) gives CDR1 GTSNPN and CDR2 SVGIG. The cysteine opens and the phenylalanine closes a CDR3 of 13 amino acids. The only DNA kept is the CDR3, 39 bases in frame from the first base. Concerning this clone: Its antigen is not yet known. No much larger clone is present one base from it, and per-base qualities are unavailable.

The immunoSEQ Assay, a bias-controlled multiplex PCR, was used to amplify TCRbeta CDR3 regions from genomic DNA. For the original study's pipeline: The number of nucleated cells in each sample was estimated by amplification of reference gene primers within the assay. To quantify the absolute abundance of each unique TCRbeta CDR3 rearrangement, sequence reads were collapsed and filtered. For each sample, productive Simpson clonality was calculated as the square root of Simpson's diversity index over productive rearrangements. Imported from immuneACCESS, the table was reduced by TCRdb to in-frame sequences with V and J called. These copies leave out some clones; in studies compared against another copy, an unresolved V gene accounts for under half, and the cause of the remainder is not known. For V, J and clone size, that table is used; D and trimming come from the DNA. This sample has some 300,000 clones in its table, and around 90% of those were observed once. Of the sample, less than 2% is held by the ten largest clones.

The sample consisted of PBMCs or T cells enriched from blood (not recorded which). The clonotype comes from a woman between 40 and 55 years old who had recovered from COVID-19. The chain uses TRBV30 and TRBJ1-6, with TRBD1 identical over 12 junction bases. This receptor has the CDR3 CAGTGGWGSPLHF. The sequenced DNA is TGTGCCGGGACAGGGGGCTGGGGTTCACCCCTCCACTTT.